The sequence of this T cell receptor beta chain was determined in a study of blood T cell repertoires in COVID-19. Looking at the study overall: Donors in the United States, Italy and Spain gave samples during acute or convalescent COVID-19. PBMCs, B-cell-depleted T cells, or T cells provided the cDNA or gDNA that made up the material.

In its sample, this clone was seen once. Original analysis: Estimates of nucleated cell counts were drawn from the amplification of reference gene primers. Clones were sequenced by immunoSEQ multiplex PCR, and TCRdb holds only the in-frame ones, with some missing. For V, J and clone size, that table is used; D and trimming come from the DNA. The sample yields some 140,000 clones, around 76% seen once. The sequenced sample was peripheral blood. The TCR sequence derives from an elderly man with acute or convalescent COVID-19.

CDR3 sequence: CASSLAGQLNEKLFF. The CDR3, as DNA: TGTGCCAGCAGCTTGGCTGGACAGCTTAATGAAAAACTGTTTTTT. V is TRBV11-2 and J is TRBJ1-4; TRBD1 is a possible D gene (6 bases). This CDR3 has 15 residues. Germline V gene lookup returns CDR1 SGHAT and CDR2 FQNNGV. The germline V and J ends were trimmed by 3 bases and 4 bases, with 12 bases remaining between them. The variable domain in full, with the rest retrieved from reference TRBV11-2 and TRBJ1-4, is EAGVAQSPRYKIIEKRQSVAFWCNPISGHATLYWYQQILGQGPKLLIQFQNNGVVDDSQLPKDRFSAERLKGVDSTLKIQPAKLEDSAVYLCASSLAGQLNEKLFFGSGTQLSVL.